This T cell receptor (beta chain) was identified during a study of OX40 agonist ivuxolimab in advanced cancers. Points from the study as a whole: Individuals who were partial responders at 0.1-3.0 mg/kg had clonal expansion that ranked among the lowest. Low normalized T-cell clonal expansion was additionally recorded for some nonresponders. The mean number of expanded clones was higher in CD8+ T cells than in CD4+.

Notes on this clone: What it recognizes is unknown.

The CDR3 has 14 amino acids. V was clipped by 5 bases and J by 1 base, with 10 bases between them. CDR1 is KGHSH, CDR2 LQKENI, per germline. This table comes from immunoSEQ multiplex PCR, and its TCRdb copy is limited to in-frame clones, with some not included. The repertoire consists of nearly 55,000 clones, with 80% to 90% occurring once and the leading ten covering approximately 1.2%. This sequence was found in an adult with an advanced solid tumor such as melanoma, head and neck, liver or kidney cancer. The sequencing used CD4+ or CD8+ T cells sorted from blood, collected in a trial of the OX40 agonist ivuxolimab. The rearrangement links TRBV18 to TRBJ2-3; perhaps TRBD1 as D (5 bases). The CDR3 loop reads CASSSLQGTDTQYF. Here the CDR3 DNA reads TGTGCCAGCTCATCCTTACAGGGCACAGATACGCAGTATTTT.